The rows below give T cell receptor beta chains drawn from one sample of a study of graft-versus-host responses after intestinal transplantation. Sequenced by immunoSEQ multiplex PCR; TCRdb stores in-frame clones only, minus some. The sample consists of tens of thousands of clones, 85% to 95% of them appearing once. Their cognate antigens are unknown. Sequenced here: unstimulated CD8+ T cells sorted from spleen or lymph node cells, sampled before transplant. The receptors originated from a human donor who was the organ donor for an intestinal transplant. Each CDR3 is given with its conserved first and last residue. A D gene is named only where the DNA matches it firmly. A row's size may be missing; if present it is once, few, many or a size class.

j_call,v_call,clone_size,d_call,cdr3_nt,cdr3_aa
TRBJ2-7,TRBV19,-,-,TGTGCCAGTAGTGGGGACGTTTCTTCGGTCCACGAGCAGTACTTC,CASSGDVSSVHEQYF
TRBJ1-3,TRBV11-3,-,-,TGTGCCAGCGCAACCGTCTCTGGAAACACCATATATTTT,CASATVSGNTIYF
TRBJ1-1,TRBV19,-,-,TGTGCCAGTAGTATAGGCTTGGCCACTGAAGCTTTCTTT,CASSIGLATEAFF
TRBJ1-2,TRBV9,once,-,TGTGCCAGCAGCGTAGAGGGGGTCGGCTACACCTTC,CASSVEGVGYTF
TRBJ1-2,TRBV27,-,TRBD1,TGTGCCAGCAGTCCCAGGGCAGGGGGCTTCTATGGCTACACCTTC,CASSPRAGGFYGYTF
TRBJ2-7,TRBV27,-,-,TGTGCCAGCAGCCTAGCGAGGTCCTACGAGCAGTACTTC,CASSLARSYEQYF
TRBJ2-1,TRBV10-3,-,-,TGTGCCATCAGTGAGTCTGGAGGGGCCTACAATGAGCAGTTCTTC,CAISESGGAYNEQFF
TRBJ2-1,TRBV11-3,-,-,TGTGCCAGCAGCCGGGACCTAGGTGACAATGAGCAGTTCTTC,CASSRDLGDNEQFF
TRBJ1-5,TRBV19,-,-,TGTGCCAGTAGTATTTCCTCTTATAGCAATCAGCCCCAGCATTTT,CASSISSYSNQPQHF
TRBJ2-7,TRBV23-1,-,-,TGCGCCAGCAGTCAATCTGAGACCGGCCCCCACTACGAGCAGTACTTC,CASSQSETGPHYEQYF
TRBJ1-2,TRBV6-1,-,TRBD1,TGTGCCAGCAGTCGGACAGGGGGCTGGAAGTTTGGCTACACCTTC,CASSRTGGWKFGYTF
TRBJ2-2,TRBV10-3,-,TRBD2,TGTGCCATCAGTGAGTTTGGGGGAGGGCCTCGGACCGGGGAGCTGTTTTTT,CAISEFGGGPRTGELFF
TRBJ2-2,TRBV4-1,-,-,TGCGCCAGCAGTACAGGGACCGGGGAGCTGTTTTTT,CASSTGTGELFF
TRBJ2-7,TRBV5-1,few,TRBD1,TGCGCCAGCAGTCTATGGGACAGGGGAAAGGTCGAGCAGTACTTC,CASSLWDRGKVEQYF
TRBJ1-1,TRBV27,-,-,TGTGCCAGCGCGGACAGACAGAACACTGAAGCTTTCTTT,CASADRQNTEAFF
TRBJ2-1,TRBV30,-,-,TGTGCTCGGGGATCGGGAGTTATAAATGAGCAGTTCTTC,CARGSGVINEQFF
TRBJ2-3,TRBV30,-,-,TGTGCCTGGAGTGGCGCAGGGGCAGAAACAGATACGCAGTATTTT,CAWSGAGAETDTQYF
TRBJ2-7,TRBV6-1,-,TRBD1,TGTGCCAGCAGTGGGTACGGACAGGGGCACTACGAGCAGTACTTC,CASSGYGQGHYEQYF